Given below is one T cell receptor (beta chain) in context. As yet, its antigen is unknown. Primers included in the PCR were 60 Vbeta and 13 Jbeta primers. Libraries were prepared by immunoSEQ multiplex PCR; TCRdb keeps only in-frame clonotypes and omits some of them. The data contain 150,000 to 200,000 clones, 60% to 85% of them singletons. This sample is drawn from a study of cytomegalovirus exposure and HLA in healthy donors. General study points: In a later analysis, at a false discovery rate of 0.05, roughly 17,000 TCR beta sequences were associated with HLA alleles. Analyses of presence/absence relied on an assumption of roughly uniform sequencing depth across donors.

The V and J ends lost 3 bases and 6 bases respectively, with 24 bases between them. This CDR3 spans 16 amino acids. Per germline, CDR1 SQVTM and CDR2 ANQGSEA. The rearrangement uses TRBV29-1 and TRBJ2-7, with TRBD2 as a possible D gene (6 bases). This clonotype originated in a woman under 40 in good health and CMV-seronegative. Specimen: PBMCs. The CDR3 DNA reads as TGCAGCGTTGATGGGATAGCGGCAGGTGGGCTCCTCGAGCAGTACTTC. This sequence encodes CSVDGIAAGGLLEQYF.